These 6 T cell receptor beta chains originate from one sample sequenced in a study of shared clonotypes between healthy human individuals. TCRdb's copy holds only in-frame clones and misses some; the assay was immunoSEQ multiplex PCR. The sample shows more than 600,000 clones, 92% of them seen only once. Terminally differentiated effector memory CD45RA+ cells were excluded from the naive CD8 cells, which were CD45RO-negative and positively selected for CCR7. Specimen: naive CD8+ T cells sorted from blood. The receptors were gathered from a man aged 25-40 years in good health.

The chain combines TRBV19 with TRBJ1-2; weak D call: TRBD1 (6 bases). Germline lookup yields CDR1 LNHDA and CDR2 SQIVND (reference sequence). This CDR3 has 14 residues. Deletions cut 6 bases from V and 8 bases from J, with 19 bases between. The CDR3 DNA sequence: TGTGCCAGTAGGGCGGCTTGGGGGGCTAACGGCTACACCTTC. Residues: CASRAAWGANGYTF.

This sequence joins TRBV30 and TRBJ2-1, with TRBD2 identical over 15 bases. V gave up 3 bases and J gave up 1 base; unmatched junction bases: 4. CDR1 and CDR2 from the germline V gene are GTSNPN and SVGIG (reference sequence). The CDR3 has 17 amino acids. The CDR3: CAWRGLAGGWSYNEQFF. For the CDR3, the DNA is TGTGCCTGGAGGGGACTAGCGGGAGGTTGGTCCTACAATGAGCAGTTCTTC.

This chain connects TRBV27 to TRBJ1-5; 8 positions match TRBD1. After removal of 5 bases from V and 6 bases from J, the junction contained 0 bases not matched to a gene. Germline CDR1 MNHEY, CDR2 SMNVEV (reference sequence). The CDR3 is 12 amino acids. CDR3 residues: CASSTGGQPQHF. CDR3 nucleotide sequence: TGTGCCAGCAGTACAGGGGGTCAGCCCCAGCATTTT.

This chain uses TRBV9 with TRBJ2-5; 7 nucleotides match TRBD2. The J segment lost 4 bases and the V segment lost 1 base, leaving 4 bases of the junction unmatched. Germline assignment: CDR1 SGDLS and CDR2 YYNGEE. The CDR3 is made up of 14 amino acids. The chain's CDR3 is CASSVMGGSETQYF. Here the CDR3 DNA reads TGTGCCAGCAGCGTAATGGGGGGGTCAGAGACCCAGTACTTC.

This clone was found a few times. The chain employs TRBV28 and TRBJ2-1; D may be TRBD2 (5 bases). CDR3 size: 15 residues. Trimming took off 3 bases at V and 11 bases at J, with 20 bases between the two ends. Germline lookup yields CDR1 MDHEN and CDR2 SYDVKM. In DNA form, the CDR3 reads TGTGCCAGCAGTTTGGGAGCTTCGTGGAAAAATCAGCAGTTCTTC. This sequence encodes CASSLGASWKNQQFF.

This clone was detected only once. This sequence joins TRBV4-3 and TRBJ2-2; no clear D gene. CDR1 and CDR2 from the germline V gene are LGHNA and YSLEER. V shed 4 bases and J shed 4 bases, with 7 bases lying between them. The CDR3 is 13 residues long. CDR3 amino acids: CASSRQSTGELFF. Written as DNA, the CDR3 is TGCGCCAGCAGCCGTCAATCCACCGGGGAGCTGTTTTTT.